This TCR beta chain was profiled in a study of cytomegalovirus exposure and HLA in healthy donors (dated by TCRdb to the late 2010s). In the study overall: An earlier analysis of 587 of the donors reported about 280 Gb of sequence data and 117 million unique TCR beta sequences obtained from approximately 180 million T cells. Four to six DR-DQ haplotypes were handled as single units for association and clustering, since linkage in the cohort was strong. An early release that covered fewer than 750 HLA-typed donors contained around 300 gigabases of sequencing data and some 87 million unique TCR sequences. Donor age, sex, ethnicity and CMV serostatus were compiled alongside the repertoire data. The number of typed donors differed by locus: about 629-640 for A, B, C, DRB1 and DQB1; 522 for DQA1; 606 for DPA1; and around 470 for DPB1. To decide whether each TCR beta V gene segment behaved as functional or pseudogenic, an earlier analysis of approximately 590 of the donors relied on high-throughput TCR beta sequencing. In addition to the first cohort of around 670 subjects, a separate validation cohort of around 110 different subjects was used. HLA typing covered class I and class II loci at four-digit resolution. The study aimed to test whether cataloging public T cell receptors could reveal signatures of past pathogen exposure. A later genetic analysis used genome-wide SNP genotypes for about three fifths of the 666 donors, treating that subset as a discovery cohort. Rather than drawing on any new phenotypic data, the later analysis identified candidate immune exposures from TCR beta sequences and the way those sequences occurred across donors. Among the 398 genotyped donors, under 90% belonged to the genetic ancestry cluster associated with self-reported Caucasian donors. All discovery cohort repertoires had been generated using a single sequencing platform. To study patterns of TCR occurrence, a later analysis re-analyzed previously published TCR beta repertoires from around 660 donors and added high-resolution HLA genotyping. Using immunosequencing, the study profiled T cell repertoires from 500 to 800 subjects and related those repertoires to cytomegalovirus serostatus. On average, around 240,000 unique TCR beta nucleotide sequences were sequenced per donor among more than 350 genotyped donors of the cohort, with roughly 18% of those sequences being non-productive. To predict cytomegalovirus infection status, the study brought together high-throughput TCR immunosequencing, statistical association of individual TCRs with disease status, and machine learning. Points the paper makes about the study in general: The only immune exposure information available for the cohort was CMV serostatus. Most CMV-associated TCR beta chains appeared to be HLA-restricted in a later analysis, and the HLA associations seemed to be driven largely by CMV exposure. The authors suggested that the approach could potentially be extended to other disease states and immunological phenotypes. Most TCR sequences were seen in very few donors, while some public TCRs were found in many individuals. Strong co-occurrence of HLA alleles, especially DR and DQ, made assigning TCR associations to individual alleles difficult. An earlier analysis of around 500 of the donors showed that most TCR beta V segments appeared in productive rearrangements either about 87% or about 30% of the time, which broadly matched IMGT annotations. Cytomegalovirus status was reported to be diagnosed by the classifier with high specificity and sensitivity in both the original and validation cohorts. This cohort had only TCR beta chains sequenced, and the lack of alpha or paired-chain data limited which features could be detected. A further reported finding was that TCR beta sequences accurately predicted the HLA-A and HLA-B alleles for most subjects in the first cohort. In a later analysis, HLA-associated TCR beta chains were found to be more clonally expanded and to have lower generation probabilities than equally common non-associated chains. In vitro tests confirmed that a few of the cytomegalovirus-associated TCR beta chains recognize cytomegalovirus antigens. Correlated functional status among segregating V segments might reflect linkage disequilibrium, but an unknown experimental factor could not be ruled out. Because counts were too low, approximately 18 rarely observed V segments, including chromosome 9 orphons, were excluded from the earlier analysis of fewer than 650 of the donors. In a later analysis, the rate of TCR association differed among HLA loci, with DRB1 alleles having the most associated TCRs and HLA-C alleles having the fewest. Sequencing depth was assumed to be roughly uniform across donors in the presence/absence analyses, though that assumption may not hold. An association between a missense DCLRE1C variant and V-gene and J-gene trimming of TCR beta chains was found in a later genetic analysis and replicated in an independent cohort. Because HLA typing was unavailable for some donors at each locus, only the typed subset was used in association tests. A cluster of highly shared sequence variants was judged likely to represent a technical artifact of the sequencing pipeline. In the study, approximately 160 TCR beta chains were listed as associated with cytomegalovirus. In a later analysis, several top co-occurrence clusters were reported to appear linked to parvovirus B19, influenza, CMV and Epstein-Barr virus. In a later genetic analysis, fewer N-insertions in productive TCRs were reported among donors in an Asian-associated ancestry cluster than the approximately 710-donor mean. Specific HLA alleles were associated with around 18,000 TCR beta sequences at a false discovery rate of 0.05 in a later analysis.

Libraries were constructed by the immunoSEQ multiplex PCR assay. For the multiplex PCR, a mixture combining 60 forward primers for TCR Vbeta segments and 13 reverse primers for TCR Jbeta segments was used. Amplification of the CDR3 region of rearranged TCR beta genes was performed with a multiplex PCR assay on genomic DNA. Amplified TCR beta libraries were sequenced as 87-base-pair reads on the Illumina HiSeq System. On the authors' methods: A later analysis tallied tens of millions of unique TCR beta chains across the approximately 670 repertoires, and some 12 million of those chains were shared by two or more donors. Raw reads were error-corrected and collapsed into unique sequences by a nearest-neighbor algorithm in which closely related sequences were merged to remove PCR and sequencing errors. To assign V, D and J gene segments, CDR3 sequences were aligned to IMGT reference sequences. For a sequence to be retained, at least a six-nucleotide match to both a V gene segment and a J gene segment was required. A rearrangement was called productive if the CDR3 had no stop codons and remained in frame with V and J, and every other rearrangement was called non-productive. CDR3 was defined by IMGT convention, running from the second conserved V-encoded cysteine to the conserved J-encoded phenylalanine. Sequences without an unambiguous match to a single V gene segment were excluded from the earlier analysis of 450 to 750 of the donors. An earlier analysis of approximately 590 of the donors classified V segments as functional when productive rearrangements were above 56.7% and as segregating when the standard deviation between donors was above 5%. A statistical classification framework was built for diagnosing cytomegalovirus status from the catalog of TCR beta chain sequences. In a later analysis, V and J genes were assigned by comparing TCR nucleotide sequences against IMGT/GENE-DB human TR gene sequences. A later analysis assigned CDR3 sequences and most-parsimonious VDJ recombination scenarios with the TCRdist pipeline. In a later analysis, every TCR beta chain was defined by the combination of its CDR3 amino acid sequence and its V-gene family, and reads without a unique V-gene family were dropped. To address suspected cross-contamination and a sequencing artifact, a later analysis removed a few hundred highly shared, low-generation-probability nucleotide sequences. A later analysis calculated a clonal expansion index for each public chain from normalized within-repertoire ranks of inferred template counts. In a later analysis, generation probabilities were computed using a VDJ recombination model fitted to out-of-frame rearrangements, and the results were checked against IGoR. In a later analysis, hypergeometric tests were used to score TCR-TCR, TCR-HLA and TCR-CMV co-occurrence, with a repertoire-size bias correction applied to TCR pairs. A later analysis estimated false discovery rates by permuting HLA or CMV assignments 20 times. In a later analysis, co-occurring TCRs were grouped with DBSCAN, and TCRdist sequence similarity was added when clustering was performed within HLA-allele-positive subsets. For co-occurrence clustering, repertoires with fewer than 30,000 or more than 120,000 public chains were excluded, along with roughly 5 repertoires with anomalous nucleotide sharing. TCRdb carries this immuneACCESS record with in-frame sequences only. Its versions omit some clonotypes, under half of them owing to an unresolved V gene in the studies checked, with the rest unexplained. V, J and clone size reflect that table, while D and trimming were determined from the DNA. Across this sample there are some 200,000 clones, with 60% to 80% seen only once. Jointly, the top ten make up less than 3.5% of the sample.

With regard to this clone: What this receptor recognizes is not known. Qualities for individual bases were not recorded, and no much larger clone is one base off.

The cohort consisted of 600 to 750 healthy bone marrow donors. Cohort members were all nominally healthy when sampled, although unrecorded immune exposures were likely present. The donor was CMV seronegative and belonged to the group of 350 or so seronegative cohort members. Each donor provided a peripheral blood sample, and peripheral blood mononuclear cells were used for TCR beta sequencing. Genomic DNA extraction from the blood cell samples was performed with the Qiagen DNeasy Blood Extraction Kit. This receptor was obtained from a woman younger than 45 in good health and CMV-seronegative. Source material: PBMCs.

The CDR3 here reads CASSTTSSPDTQYF. The nucleotide sequence reads as follows: TGTGCCAGCAGCACGACTAGCTCCCCAGATACGCAGTATTTT. Recombination connected TRBV4-2 to TRBJ2-3; 7 junctional bases match TRBD2. CDR3 length: 14 amino acids, cysteine to phenylalanine. Kept here is only the CDR3 DNA, which spans 42 bases and is read in frame from base 1. Compared with germline, V lacks 5 bases and J lacks 4 bases; bases without a gene match: 6. CDR1 and CDR2, looked up from the germline V gene, are LGHNA and YNFKEQ.